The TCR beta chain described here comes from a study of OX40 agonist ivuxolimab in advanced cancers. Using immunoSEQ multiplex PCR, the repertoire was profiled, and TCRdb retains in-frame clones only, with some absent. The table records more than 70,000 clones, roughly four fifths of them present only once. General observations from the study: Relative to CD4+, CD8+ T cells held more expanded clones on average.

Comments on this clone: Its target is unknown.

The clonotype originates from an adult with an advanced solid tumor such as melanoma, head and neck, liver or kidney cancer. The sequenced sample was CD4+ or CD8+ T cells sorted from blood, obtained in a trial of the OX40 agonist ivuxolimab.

The CDR3 loop reads CASSYYPGVGEQYF. The DNA for the CDR3 is TGTGCCAGCAGTTACTATCCGGGAGTAGGCGAGCAGTACTTC. The chain carries TRBV6-6 and TRBJ2-7; a weak D match, TRBD2 (6 bases). Germline CDR1 reads MNHNY; CDR2 reads SVGAGI (reference sequence). V lost 1 base and J 6 bases, leaving 13 bases between the germline ends. The CDR3 extends over 14 amino acids.